This TCR beta chain was observed in a study of cytomegalovirus exposure and HLA in healthy donors. Findings and caveats of the study: CMV serostatus was the only recorded immune exposure for donors. V- and J-gene trimming in TCR beta was tied to a missense DCLRE1C variant by an analysis performed later.

The PCR employed 60 Vbeta primers together with 13 Jbeta primers. Method: immunoSEQ multiplex PCR; TCRdb's copy keeps in-frame clones and lacks some. This table has some 200,000 clones, almost 70% appearing once. The CDR3 runs 11 residues. The V end was cut by 6 bases, the J end by 5 bases, with 7 bases between. Germline CDR1 reads MNHEY; CDR2 reads SVGAGI. Concerning this clone: Its antigen remains unidentified.

The receptor was isolated from a man aged 35-49 years in good health and CMV-seropositive. The specimen was PBMCs. The rearrangement uses TRBV6-5 and TRBJ2-5, with D unresolved. CDR3 nucleotide sequence: TGTGCCAGCAGGCCTCGGGAGACCCAGTACTTC. Protein product: CASRPRETQYF.